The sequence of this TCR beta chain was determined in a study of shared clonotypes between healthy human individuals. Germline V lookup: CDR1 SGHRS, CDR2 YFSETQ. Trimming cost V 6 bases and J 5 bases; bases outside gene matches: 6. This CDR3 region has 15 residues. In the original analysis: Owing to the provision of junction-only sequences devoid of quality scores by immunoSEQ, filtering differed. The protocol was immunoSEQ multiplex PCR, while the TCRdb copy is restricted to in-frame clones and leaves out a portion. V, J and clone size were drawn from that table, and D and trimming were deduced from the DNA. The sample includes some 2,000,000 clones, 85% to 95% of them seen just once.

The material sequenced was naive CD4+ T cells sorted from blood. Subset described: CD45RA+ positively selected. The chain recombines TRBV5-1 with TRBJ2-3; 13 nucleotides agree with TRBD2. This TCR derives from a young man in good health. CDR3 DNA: TGCGCCAGCAATGGACTAGCGGGAGTTCAAGATACGCAGTATTTT. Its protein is CASNGLAGVQDTQYF.